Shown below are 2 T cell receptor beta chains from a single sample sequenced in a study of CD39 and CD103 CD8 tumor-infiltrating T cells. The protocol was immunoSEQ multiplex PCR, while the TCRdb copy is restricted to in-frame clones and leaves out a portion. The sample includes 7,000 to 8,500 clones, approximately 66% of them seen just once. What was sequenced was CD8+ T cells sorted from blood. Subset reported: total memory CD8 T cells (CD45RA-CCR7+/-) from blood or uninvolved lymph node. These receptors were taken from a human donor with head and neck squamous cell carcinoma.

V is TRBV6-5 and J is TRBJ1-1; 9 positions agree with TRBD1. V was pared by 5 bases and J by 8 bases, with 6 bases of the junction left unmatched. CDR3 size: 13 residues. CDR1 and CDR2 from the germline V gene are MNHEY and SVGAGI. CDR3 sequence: CASSVGTGWEAFF. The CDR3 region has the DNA TGTGCCAGCAGTGTTGGGACAGGGTGGGAAGCTTTCTTT.

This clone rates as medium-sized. The CDR3: CSVDLLPRAPSYYGYTF. Written as DNA, the CDR3 is TGCAGCGTTGATTTACTACCAAGGGCCCCGTCCTACTATGGCTACACCTTC. This chain connects TRBV29-1 to TRBJ1-2; D remains ambiguous. CDR1 and CDR2 (germline): SQVTM, ANQGSEA. This CDR3 spans 17 amino acids. V was clipped by 3 bases and J by 3 bases, with 23 bases between them.